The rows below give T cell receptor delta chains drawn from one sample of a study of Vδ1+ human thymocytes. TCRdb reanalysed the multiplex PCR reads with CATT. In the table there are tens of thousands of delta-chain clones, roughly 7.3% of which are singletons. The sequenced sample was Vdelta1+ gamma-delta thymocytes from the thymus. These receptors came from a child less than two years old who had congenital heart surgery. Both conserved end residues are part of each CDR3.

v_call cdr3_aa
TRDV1 CALGEKERTLTYTDKLIF
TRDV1 CALTRPSYWYWGYTDKLIF
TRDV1 CALGEVVGLPYTDKLIF
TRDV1 CALGEQALYRTGGTYTDKLIF
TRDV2 CACDADFPILWGMTAQLFF
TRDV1 CALGHTTGGHDTDKLIF
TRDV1 CALGARRTGLLVLVGHWGIVGTDKLIF
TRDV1 CALGELTEGPGDTDKLIF
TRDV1 CALGFHWGIRRTGYTDKLIF
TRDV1 CALGTDYWGIQTDKLIF
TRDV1 CALGELEGGGGYASVIF
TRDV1 CALGEPGIRDEGNTDKLIF
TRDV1 CALGELPTPRTGGYASDKLIF
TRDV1 CALGEERGDTLGGYTDKLIF
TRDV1 CALGEPYPWPSKHTGRGKLIF
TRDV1 CALGELIHWGDTGPYTDKLIF
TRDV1 CALGEYILQNPVLNTDKLIF
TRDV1 CALGPQGGIRRTDKLIF
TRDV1 CALGEVYPGLTDKLIF
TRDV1 CALGELAGVTDKLIF
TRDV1 CALGEPLGDTCSGDTDKLIF
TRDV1 CALGEQYGPFYCGGYCTDKLIF
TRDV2 CACDPQLGGYVPDKLIF
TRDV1 CALGEQPFLRRRLWGWDDKPIF
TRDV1 CALGEPLTGGYVGDKLIF
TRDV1 CALGERSLVGDTQKPLRTADKLIF
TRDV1 CALGETPYWGIRNTDKLIF
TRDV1 CALGAYPKGLGDTDKLIF
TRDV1 CALGDPLAFPDKLIF
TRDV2 CACDTGGYEATSWDTRQMFF
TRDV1 CALGEPPKLGDFDKLIF
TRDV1 CALGELEVGVLPYTDKLIF
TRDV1 CALVVCRVGPSVTDKLIF
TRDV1 CALGAPGGYRYYTDKLIF
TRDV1 CALGECAGISYARGIQYTDKLIF
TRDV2 CACDTEGTLGAYTDKLIF
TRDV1 CALGDPNTTSGEGDTGKLIF
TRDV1 CALGAFLRWGWRYTDKLIF
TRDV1 CALGEPSYWGIRNTDKLIF
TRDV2 CAYPGGYEALTAQLFF
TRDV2 CACDTLTFRMTGSYFLYTDKLIF
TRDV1 CALGLFLLGDTDGDKLIF
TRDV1 CALGEPPYTDKLIF
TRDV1 CALGESAGALIPPVRSDKLIF
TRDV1 CALGERILRILYTDKLIF
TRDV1 CALGEQYWGTYTDKLIF
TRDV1 CALGELGGYTDKLIF
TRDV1 CALGVYFLLGDPDDKLIF
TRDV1 CALGGLGTLPTGGYAGPTNKLIF
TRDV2 CACDTPLPTRTPKLIF
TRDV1 CALGELLTDKLIF